The 8 T cell receptor beta chains below come from one sample, sequenced in a study of blood T cell repertoires in COVID-19. Produced via immunoSEQ multiplex PCR; TCRdb's table is partial and in-frame only. Among roughly 66,000 clones, 80% to 95% were seen once, and the ten largest hold around 13%. Material: peripheral blood. These receptors were taken from a human donor with active COVID-19. The donor label of this sample is uncertain.

The chain combines TRBV5-1 with TRBJ1-1; D unresolved. CDR1 is SGHRS and CDR2 is YFSETQ in the germline V gene. The CDR3 loop spans 12 amino acids. Trimming stripped 1 base from V and 7 bases from J, with 8 bases between. CDR3 residues: CASSLKEGEAFF. The CDR3 DNA follows: TGCGCCAGCAGCTTGAAAGAGGGTGAAGCTTTCTTT.

This clone was counted once. CDR3 DNA sequence: TGTGCCAGCAGTTTATGGGGGGGAGGGACAGGGCCCTACGAGCAGTACTTC. Amino acid sequence: CASSLWGGGTGPYEQYF. This chain joins TRBV28 and TRBJ2-7; 9 positions match TRBD1. CDR1 and CDR2 (germline): MDHEN, SYDVKM. There are 17 residues in the CDR3. The J segment lost 2 bases and the V segment lost 0 bases, leaving 8 bases of the junction unmatched.

This chain uses TRBV3-1 (or the pseudogene TRBV3-2) with TRBJ2-1; 8 nucleotides align to TRBD2. The V gene's germline CDR1 is LGHDT and CDR2 YNNKEL (reference sequence). V gave up 2 bases and J gave up 4 bases; unmatched junction bases: 7. The CDR3 length is 16 residues. CDR3: CASSQLGSGKYNEQFF. In DNA, the CDR3 is TGTGCCAGCAGCCAATTGGGTAGCGGGAAATACAATGAGCAGTTCTTC.

The rearrangement uses TRBV11-2 and TRBJ2-1, with 9 bases that match TRBD2. The CDR3 covers 14 residues. Trimming at V came to 2 bases and at J to 6 bases, leaving 2 bases not matched to a gene. CDR1 SGHAT and CDR2 FQNNGV come from the germline V gene. The CDR3 DNA follows: TGTGCCAGCAGCTTACTGACTAGCGGCAATGAGCAGTTCTTC. Translated, it gives CASSLLTSGNEQFF.

The genes are TRBV6-5 and TRBJ2-7; TRBD1 matches 8 bases. This CDR3 is built from 13 residues. Trimming took 5 bases from V and 4 from J; bases not matched to a gene: 4. Germline loops: CDR1 MNHEY, CDR2 SVGAGI. The CDR3 sequence: CASSTGQEYEQYF. The CDR3 region has the DNA TGTGCCAGCAGTACGGGACAGGAATACGAGCAGTACTTC.

This chain links TRBV28 with TRBJ2-7; D is uncertain. Trimming removed 4 bases at V and 3 bases at J, with 4 bases between. The CDR3 loop spans 11 amino acids. Germline loops: CDR1 MDHEN, CDR2 SYDVKM. CDR3 residues: CASSSFYEQYF. For the CDR3, the DNA is TGTGCCAGCAGTTCCTTCTACGAGCAGTACTTC.

The chain uses TRBV25-1 and TRBJ2-2; no firm D call. The germline V and J ends were trimmed by 1 base and 2 bases, with 8 bases remaining between them. The germline CDR1 and CDR2 sequences are MGHDK and SYGVNS. The CDR3 extends over 15 amino acids. CDR3 sequence (DNA): TGTGCCAGCAGTGAATCCCTAGACAACACCGGGGAGCTGTTTTTT. Its translation: CASSESLDNTGELFF. The variable domain in full, with the rest retrieved from reference TRBV25-1 and TRBJ2-2, is EADIYQTPRYLVIGTGKKITLECSQTMGHDKMYWYQQDPGMELHLIHYSYGVNSTEKGDLSSESTVSRIRTEHFPLTLESARPSHTSQYLCASSESLDNTGELFFGEGSRLTVL.

V and J are TRBV7-3 and TRBJ1-6; 8 positions agree with TRBD1. CDR3 length: 15 residues. J was trimmed by 7 bases and V by 6 bases; bases with no gene match: 8. Per germline, CDR1 SGHTA and CDR2 FQGTGA. CDR3 loop: CASSHTGTGNSPLHF. CDR3 coding DNA: TGTGCCAGCAGTCATACCGGGACAGGAAATTCACCCCTCCACTTT.